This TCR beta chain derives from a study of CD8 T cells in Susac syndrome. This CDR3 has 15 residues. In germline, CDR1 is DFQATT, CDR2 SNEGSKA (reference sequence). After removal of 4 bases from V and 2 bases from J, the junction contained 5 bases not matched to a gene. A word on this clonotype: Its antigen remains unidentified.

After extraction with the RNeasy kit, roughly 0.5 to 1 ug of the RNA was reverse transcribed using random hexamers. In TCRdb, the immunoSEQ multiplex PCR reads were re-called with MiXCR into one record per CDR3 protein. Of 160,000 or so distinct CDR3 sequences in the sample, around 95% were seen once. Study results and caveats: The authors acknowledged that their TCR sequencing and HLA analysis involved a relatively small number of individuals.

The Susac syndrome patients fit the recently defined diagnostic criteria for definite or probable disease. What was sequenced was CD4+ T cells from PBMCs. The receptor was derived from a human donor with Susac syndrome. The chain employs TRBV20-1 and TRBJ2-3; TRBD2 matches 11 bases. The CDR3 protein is CSAKGTSGYTDTQYF. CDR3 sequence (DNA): TGCAGTGCTAAAGGGACTAGCGGCTACACAGATACGCAGTATTTT.